This T cell receptor (beta chain) came from a study of blood T cell repertoires in COVID-19. Study-level information: The samples span acute and convalescent COVID-19 from the United States, Italy and Spain. Nucleic acid was either cDNA or gDNA, and it came from T cells, B-cell-depleted T cells, or PBMCs.

Per the germline V gene, CDR1 is SGHAT and CDR2 is FQNNGV. The CDR3 is 17 amino acids. Trimming cost V 6 bases and J 5 bases; bases outside gene matches: 12. Per the original methods: Nucleated cell counts were estimated from reference gene primer amplification. Clones were read by immunoSEQ multiplex PCR, and TCRdb kept only the in-frame ones, dropping some. The D gene and trimming were derived from the DNA, and the V and J assignments and clone size from that table. The repertoire consists of 40,000 to 60,000 clones, with around nine tenths occurring once and the leading ten covering 3.5% to 4%. The origin of this receptor is a human donor in a cohort sampled during active COVID-19. The sequenced sample consisted of peripheral blood. The chain links TRBV11-2 to TRBJ2-1; TRBD2 aligns across 11 bases. Here the CDR3 reads CASRPRSGTSGHNEQFF. CDR3 nucleotides: TGTGCCAGCAGACCCCGTTCCGGGACTAGCGGCCACAATGAGCAGTTCTTC.